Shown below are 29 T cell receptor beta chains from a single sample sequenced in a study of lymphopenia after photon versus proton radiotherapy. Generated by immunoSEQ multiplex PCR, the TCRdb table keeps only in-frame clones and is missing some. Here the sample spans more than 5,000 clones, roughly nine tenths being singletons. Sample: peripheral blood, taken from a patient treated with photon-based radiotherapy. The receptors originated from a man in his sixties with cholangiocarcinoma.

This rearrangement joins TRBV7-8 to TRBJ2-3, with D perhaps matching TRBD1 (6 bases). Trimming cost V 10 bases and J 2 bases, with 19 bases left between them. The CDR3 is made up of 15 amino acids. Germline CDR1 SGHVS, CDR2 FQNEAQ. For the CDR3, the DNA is TGTGCCACTACTCTTGTAGGGGGTGACACAGATACGCAGTATTTT. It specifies CATTLVGGDTDTQYF.

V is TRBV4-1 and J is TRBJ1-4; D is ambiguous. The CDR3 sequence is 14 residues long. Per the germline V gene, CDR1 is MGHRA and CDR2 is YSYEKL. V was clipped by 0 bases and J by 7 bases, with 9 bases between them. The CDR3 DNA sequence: TGCGCCAGCAGCCAAGATTCAATCGGTGAAAAACTGTTTTTT. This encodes CASSQDSIGEKLFF.

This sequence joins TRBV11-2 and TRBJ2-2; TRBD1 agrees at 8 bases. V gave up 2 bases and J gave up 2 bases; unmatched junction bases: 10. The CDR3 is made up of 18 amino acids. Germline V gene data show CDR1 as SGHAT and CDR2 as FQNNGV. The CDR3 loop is CASSLRRVGTGNTGELFF. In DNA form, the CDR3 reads TGTGCCAGCAGCTTACGGAGGGTCGGGACAGGAAACACCGGGGAGCTGTTTTTT.

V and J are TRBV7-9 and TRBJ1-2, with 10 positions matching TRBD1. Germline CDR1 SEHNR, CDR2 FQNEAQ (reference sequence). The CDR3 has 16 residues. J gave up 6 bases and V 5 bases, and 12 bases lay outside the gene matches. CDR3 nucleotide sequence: TGTGCCAGCAGCGTACCGGGACAGGGGAATGGTGATGGCTACACCTTC. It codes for CASSVPGQGNGDGYTF.

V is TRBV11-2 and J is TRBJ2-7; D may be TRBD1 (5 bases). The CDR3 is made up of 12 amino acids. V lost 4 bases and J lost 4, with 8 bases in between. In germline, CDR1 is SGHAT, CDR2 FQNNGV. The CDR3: CASSSGLYEQYF. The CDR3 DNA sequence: TGTGCCAGCAGCTCAGGGTTATACGAGCAGTACTTC.

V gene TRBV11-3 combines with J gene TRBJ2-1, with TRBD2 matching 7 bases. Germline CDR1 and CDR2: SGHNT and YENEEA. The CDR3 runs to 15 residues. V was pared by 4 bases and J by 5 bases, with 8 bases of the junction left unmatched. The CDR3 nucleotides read TGTGCCAGCAGCTCGGGGGAGGGAATAAACAATGAGCAGTTCTTC. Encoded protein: CASSSGEGINNEQFF. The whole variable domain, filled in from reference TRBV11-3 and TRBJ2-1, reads EAGVVQSPRYKIIEKKQPVAFWCNPISGHNTLYWYLQNLGQGPELLIRYENEEAVDDSQLPKDRFSAERLKGVDSTLKIQPAELGDSAVYLCASSSGEGINNEQFFGPGTRLTVL.

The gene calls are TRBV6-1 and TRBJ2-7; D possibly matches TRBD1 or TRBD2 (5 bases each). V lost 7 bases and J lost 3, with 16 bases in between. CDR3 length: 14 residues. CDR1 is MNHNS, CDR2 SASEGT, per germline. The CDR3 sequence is CASTRDPPYYEQYF. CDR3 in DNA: TGTGCCAGCACACGGGACCCTCCTTACTACGAGCAGTACTTC.

The CDR3 sequence: CASSITGTSEQETQYF. The CDR3, as DNA: TGTGCCAGTAGTATCACCGGGACTAGCGAACAAGAGACCCAGTACTTC. The genes are TRBV19 and TRBJ2-5; 10 nucleotides align to TRBD2. Trimming removed 3 bases from V and 2 bases from J; junction bases left unmatched: 6. Germline-derived CDR1 and CDR2 are LNHDA and SQIVND (reference sequence). This CDR3 is built from 16 residues.

DNA of the CDR3: TGTGCCAGCAGTTCAAACACAGGGGATGAAAAACTGTTTTTT. Protein: CASSSNTGDEKLFF. The genes are TRBV27 and TRBJ1-4; 7 positions agree with TRBD1. The CDR3 consists of 14 residues. Germline CDR1 is MNHEY and CDR2 is SMNVEV (reference sequence). Trimming took 4 bases from V and 6 from J; bases not matched to a gene: 5. Supplemented by reference TRBV27 and TRBJ1-4, the full variable domain reads EAQVTQNPRYLITVTGKKLTVTCSQNMNHEYMSWYRQDPGLGLRQIYYSMNVEVTDKGDVPEGYKVSRKEKRNFPLILESPSPNQTSLYFCASSSNTGDEKLFFGSGTQLSVL.

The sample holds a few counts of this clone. Here the CDR3 DNA reads TGTGCCAGCAGTCCCACGGAGGACGAGCAGTACTTC. Its protein product is CASSPTEDEQYF. This chain uses TRBV6-5 with TRBJ2-7; TRBD2 is a possible D gene (5 bases). Trimming took 5 bases from V and 5 from J, leaving 10 bases between them. This CDR3 contains 12 residues. Germline assignment: CDR1 MNHEY and CDR2 SVGAGI.

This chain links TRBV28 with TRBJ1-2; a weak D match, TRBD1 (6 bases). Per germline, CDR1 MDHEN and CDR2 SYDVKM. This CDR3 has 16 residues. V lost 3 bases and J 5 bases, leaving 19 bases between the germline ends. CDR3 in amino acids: CASSFTGGGGLYGYTF. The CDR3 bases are TGTGCCAGCAGTTTTACCGGCGGAGGGGGGCTGTATGGCTACACCTTC.

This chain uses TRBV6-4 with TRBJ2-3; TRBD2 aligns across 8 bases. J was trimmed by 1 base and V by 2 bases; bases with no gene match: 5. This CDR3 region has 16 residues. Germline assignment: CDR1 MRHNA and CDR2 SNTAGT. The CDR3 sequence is CASSDGLSGGTDTQYF. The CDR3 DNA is TGTGCCAGCAGTGACGGGCTTAGCGGGGGCACAGATACGCAGTATTTT.

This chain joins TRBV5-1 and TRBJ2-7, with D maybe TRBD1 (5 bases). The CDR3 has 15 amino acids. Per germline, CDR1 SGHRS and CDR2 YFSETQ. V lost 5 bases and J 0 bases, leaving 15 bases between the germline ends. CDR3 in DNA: TGCGCCAGCAGAATCGGAACAGGTGACTCCTACGAGCAGTACTTC. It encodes CASRIGTGDSYEQYF.

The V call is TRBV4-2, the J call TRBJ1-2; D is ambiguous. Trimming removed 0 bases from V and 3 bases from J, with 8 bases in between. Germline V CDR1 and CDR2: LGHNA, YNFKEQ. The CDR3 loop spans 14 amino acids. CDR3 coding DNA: TGTGCCAGCAGCCAAGATCGCTCGGACTATGGCTACACCTTC. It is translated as CASSQDRSDYGYTF.

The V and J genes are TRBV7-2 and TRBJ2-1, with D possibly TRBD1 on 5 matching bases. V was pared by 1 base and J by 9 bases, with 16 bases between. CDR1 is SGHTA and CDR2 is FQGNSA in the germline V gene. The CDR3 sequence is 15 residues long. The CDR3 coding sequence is TGTGCCAGCAGCTTAGTTCAGGGTCCGGCACTTGAGCAGTTCTTC. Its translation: CASSLVQGPALEQFF.

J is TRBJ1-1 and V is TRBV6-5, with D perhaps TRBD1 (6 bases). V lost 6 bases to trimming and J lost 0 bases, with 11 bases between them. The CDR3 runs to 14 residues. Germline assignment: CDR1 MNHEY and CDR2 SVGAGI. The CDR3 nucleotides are TGTGCCAGCAGCGACCGGACAGTGAACACTGAAGCTTTCTTT. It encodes CASSDRTVNTEAFF.

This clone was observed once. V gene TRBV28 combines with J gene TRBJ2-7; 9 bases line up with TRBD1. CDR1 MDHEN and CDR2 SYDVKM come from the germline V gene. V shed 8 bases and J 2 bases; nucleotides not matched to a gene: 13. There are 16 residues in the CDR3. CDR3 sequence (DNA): TGTGCCAGCCATACCCCCGGGACAGGGTATACCTACGAGCAGTACTTC. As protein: CASHTPGTGYTYEQYF. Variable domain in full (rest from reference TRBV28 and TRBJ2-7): DVKVTQSSRYLVKRTGEKVFLECVQDMDHENMFWYRQDPGLGLRLIYFSYDVKMKEKGDIPEGYSVSREKKERFSLILESASTNQTSMYLCASHTPGTGYTYEQYFGPGTRLTVT.

In DNA form, the CDR3 reads TGCGCCAGCAGCCCCGGGACAGGGAGCAATGAGCAGTTCTTC. This sequence encodes CASSPGTGSNEQFF. This chain connects TRBV5-1 to TRBJ2-1; 9 nucleotides line up with TRBD1. There are 14 residues in the CDR3. The V segment lost 4 bases and the J segment 6 bases; nucleotides outside the gene matches: 5. Germline-derived CDR1 and CDR2 are SGHRS and YFSETQ.

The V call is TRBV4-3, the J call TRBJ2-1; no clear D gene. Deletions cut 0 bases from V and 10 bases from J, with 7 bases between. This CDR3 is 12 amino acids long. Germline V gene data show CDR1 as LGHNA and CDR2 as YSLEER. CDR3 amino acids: CASSQEWNEQFF. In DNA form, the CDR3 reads TGCGCCAGCAGCCAAGAATGGAACGAGCAGTTCTTC.

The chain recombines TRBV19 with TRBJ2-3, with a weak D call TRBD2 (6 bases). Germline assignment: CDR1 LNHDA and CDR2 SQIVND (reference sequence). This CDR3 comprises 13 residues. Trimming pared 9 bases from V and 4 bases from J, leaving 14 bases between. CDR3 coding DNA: TGTGCCAGCCGCCGTGGGGGGTCAGATACGCAGTATTTT. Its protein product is CASRRGGSDTQYF.

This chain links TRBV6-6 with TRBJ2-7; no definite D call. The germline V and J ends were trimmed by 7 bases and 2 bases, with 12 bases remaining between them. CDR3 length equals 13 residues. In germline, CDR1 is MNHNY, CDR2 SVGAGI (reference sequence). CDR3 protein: CASTSAGTYEQYF. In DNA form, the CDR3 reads TGTGCCAGCACCTCCGCAGGAACCTACGAGCAGTACTTC.

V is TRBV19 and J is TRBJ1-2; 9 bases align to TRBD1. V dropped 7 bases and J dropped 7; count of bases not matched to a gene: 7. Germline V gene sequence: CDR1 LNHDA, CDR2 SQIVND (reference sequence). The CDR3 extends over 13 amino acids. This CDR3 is CASTVTGGGGYTF. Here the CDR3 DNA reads TGTGCCAGTACCGTTACAGGGGGCGGTGGCTACACCTTC.

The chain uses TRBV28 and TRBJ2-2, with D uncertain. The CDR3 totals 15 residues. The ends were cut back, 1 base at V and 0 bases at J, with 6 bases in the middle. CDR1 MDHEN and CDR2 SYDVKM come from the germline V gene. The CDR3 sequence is CASSLSLPNTGELFF. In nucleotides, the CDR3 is TGTGCCAGCAGTTTATCACTGCCGAACACCGGGGAGCTGTTTTTT.

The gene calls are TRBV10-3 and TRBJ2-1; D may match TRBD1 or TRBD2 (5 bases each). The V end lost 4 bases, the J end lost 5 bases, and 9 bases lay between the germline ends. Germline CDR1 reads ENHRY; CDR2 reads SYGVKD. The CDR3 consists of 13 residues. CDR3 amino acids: CAISVGENNEQFF. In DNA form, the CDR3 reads TGTGCCATCAGTGTAGGGGAGAACAATGAGCAGTTCTTC.

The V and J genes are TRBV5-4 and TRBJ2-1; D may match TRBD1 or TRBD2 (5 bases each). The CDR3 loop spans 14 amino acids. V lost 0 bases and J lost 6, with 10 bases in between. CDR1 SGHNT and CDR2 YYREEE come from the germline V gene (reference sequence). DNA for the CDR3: TGTGCCAGCAGCTTGGGGGAGAGGGGCAATGAGCAGTTCTTC. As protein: CASSLGERGNEQFF.

The CDR3 protein is CASSSTGTSTGELFF. CDR3 DNA sequence: TGTGCCAGCAGTAGTACCGGGACTAGCACCGGGGAGCTGTTTTTT. The rearrangement uses TRBV5-4 and TRBJ2-2; 8 nucleotides match TRBD2. CDR1 is SGHNT and CDR2 is YYREEE in the germline V gene (reference sequence). V was pared by 5 bases and J by 4 bases, with 7 bases of the junction left unmatched. The CDR3 length is 15 residues. Complete variable domain (other parts from reference TRBV5-4 and TRBJ2-2): ETGVTQSPTHLIKTRGQQVTLRCSSQSGHNTVSWYQQALGQGPQFIFQYYREEENGRGNFPPRFSGLQFPNYSSELNVNALELDDSALYLCASSSTGTSTGELFFGEGSRLTVL.

Written as DNA, the CDR3 is TGTGCCAGCGGACCTTACGAGGGATACAATGAGCAGTTCTTC. Residues: CASGPYEGYNEQFF. The rearrangement joins TRBV27 to TRBJ2-1, with D perhaps TRBD2 (5 bases). The CDR3 runs to 14 residues. With 8 bases removed from V and 4 bases from J, the gap between germline ends came to 15 bases. Germline-derived CDR1 and CDR2 are MNHEY and SMNVEV (reference sequence).

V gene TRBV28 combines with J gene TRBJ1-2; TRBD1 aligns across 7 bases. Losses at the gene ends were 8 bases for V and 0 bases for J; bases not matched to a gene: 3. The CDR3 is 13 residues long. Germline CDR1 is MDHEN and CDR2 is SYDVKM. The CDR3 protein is CASGTVPNYGYTF. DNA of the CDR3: TGTGCCAGCGGGACAGTCCCTAACTATGGCTACACCTTC.

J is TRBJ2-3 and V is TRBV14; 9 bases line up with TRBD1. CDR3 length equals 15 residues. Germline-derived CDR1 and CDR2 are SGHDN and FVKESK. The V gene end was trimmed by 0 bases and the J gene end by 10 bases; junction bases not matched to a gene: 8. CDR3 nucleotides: TGTGCCAGCAGCCAAGATCCTGGGACAGGGTCTTCGCAGTATTTT. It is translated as CASSQDPGTGSSQYF.